A selection of T cell receptor beta chains follows, all from one sample in a study of blood T cell repertoires in COVID-19. Assay used: immunoSEQ multiplex PCR; TCRdb lists only in-frame clones, some missing. The data show 150,000 to 200,000 clones, roughly 77% seen once. The specimen sequenced was peripheral blood. The receptor set was obtained from a woman between 35 and 50 years old with COVID-19, enrolled during active disease. The CDR3 runs from the conserved cysteine through the conserved F or W. The D gene is left open where the match is weak.

j_call v_call d_call cdr3_aa cdr3_nt
TRBJ2-3 TRBV5-1 NA CASSFSTGLVWDTQYF TGCGCCAGCAGCTTCTCGACAGGATTAGTTTGGGATACGCAGTATTTT
TRBJ2-7 TRBV20-1 TRBD2 CSARPGGEQYF TGCAGTGCTAGGCCGGGGGGGGAGCAGTACTTC
TRBJ1-2 TRBV5-1 NA CASSFGDSNLYGYTF TGCGCCAGCAGCTTTGGGGACTCAAACCTCTATGGCTACACCTTC
TRBJ1-1 TRBV2 NA CASSGWTAEAFF TGTGCCAGCAGTGGATGGACAGCCGAAGCTTTCTTT
TRBJ2-1 TRBV6-6 NA CASTGTNNEQFF TGTGCCAGTACTGGGACAAACAATGAGCAGTTCTTC
TRBJ2-1 TRBV12-2 NA CASRLVGGWEQFF TGTGCAAGTCGCTTAGTGGGAGGGTGGGAGCAGTTCTTC
TRBJ1-2 TRBV11-1 NA CASSLTQGPTYGYTF TGTGCCAGCAGCCTGACGCAGGGGCCAACCTATGGCTACACCTTC
TRBJ2-7 TRBV5-1 NA CASSLGASGSSYEQYF TGCGCCAGCAGCTTGGGGGCCTCGGGGAGCTCCTACGAGCAGTACTTC
TRBJ1-1 TRBV12-3/TRBV12-4 NA CASSLSEGTEAFF TGTGCCAGCAGTTTAAGTGAGGGCACTGAAGCTTTCTTT
TRBJ1-1 TRBV12-3/TRBV12-4 TRBD1 CASRTGRLSEAFF TGTGCCAGCAGGACAGGGAGGTTGAGTGAAGCTTTCTTT